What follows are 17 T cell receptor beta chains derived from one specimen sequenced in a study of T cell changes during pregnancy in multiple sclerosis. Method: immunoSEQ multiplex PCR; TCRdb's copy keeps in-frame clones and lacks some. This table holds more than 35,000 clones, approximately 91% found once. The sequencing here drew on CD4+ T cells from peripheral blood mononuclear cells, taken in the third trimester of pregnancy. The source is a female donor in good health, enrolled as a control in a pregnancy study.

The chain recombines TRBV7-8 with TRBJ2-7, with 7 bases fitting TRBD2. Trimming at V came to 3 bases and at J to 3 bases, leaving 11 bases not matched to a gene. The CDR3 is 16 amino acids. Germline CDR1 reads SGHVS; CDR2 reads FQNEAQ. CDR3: CASSFRSVGGIYEQYF. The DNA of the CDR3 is TGTGCCAGCAGCTTCAGGTCCGTGGGGGGGATCTACGAGCAGTACTTC.

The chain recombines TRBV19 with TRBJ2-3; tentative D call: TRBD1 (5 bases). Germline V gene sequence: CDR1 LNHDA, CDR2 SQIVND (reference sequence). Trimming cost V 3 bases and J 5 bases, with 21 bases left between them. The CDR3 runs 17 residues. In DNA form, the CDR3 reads TGTGCCAGTAGTATTTCCGTGGGGCGAGGAGCTCTAGATACGCAGTATTTT. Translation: CASSISVGRGALDTQYF.

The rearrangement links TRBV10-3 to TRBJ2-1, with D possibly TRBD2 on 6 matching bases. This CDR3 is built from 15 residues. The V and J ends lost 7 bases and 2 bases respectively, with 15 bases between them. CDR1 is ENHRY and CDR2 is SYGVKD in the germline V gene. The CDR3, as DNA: TGTGCCATCAAGAAGGAGGGGCAGCCCTACAATGAGCAGTTCTTC. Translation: CAIKKEGQPYNEQFF.

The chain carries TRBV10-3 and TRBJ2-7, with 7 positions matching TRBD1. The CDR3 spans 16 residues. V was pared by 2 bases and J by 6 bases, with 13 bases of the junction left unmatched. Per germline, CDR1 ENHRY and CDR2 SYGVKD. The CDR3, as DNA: TGTGCCATCAGTGAGGGCCGGGACAGACCATCCACCGAGCAGTACTTC. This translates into CAISEGRDRPSTEQYF.

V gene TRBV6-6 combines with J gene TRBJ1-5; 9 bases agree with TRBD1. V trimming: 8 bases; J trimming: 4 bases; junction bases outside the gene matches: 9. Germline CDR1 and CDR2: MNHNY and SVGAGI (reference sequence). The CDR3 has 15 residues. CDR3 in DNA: TGTGCCAGCGGTCGGGGTGGGACAGGGAATCAGCCCCAGCATTTT. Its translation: CASGRGGTGNQPQHF.

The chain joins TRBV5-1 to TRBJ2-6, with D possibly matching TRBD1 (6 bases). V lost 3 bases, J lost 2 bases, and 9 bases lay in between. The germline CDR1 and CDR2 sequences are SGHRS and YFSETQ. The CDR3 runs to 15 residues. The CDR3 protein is CASSSTGTGANVLTF. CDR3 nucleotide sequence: TGCGCCAGCAGCTCCACAGGGACTGGGGCCAACGTCCTGACTTTC.

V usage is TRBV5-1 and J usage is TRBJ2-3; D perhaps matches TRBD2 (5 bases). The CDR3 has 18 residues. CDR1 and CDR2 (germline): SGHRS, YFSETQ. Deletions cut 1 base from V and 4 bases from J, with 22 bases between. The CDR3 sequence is CASSLYGTVEGWADTQYF. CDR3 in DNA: TGCGCCAGCAGCTTGTACGGTACGGTCGAGGGTTGGGCAGATACGCAGTATTTT.

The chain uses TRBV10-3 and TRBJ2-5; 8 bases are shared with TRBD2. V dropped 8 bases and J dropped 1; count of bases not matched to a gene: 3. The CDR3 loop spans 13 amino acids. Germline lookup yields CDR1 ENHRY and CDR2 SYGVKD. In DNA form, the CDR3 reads TGTGCCATCCGCACTAGCGGCCAAGAGACCCAGTACTTC. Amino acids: CAIRTSGQETQYF.

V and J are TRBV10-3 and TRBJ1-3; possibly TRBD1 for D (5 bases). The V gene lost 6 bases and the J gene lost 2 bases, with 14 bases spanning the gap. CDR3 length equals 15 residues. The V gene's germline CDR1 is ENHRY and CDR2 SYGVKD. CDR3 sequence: CAISMAGGTGNTIYF. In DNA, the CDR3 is TGTGCCATCAGCATGGCCGGGGGAACTGGAAACACCATATATTTT.

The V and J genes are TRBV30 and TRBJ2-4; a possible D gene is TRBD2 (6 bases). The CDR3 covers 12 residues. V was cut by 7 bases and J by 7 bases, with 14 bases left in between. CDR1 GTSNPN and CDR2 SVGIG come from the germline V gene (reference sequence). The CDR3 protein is CASRGAGNIQYF. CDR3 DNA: TGTGCCTCGCGGGGCGCGGGGAACATTCAGTACTTC.

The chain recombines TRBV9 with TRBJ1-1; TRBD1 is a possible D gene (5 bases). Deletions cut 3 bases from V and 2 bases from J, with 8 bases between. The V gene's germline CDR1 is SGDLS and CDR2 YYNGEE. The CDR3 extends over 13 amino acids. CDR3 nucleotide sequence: TGTGCCAGCAGCGGACAGCTAAACACTGAAGCTTTCTTT. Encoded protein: CASSGQLNTEAFF.

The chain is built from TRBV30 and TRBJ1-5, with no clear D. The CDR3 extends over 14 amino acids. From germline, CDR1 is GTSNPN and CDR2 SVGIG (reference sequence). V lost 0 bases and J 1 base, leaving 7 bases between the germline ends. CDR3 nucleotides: TGTGCCTGGAGTGTTCCCTTGAGCAATCAGCCCCAGCATTTT. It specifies CAWSVPLSNQPQHF.

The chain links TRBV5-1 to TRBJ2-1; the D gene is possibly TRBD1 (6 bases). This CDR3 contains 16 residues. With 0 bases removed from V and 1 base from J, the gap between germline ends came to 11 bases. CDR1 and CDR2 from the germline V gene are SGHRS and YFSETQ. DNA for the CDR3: TGCGCCAGCAGCTTGGACAGGGTACGGTCCTACAATGAGCAGTTCTTC. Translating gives CASSLDRVRSYNEQFF. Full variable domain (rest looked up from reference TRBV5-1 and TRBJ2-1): KAGVTQTPRYLIKTRGQQVTLSCSPISGHRSVSWYQQTPGQGLQFLFEYFSETQRNKGNFPGRFSGRQFSNSRSEMNVSTLELGDSALYLCASSLDRVRSYNEQFFGPGTRLTVL.

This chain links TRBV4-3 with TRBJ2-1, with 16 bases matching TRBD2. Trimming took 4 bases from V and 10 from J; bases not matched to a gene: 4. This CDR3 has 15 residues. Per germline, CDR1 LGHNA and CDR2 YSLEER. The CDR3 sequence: CASSRGGLAGGEQFF. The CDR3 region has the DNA TGCGCCAGCAGCCGCGGGGGACTAGCGGGAGGGGAGCAGTTCTTC.

CDR3 loop: CASSYLSNRGNTEAFF. CDR3 DNA: TGTGCCAGCAGCTATTTATCTAACAGGGGTAACACTGAAGCTTTCTTT. This chain uses TRBV21-1 with TRBJ1-1; the table's D call TRBD1 went unverified against the DNA. TRBV21-1 is labeled a pseudogene. This CDR3 has 16 amino acids.

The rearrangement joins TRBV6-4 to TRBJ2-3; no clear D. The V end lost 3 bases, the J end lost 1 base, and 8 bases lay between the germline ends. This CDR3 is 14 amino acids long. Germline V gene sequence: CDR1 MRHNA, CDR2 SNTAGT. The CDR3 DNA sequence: TGTGCCAGCAGTGAAGACACACGCACAGATACGCAGTATTTT. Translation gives CASSEDTRTDTQYF.

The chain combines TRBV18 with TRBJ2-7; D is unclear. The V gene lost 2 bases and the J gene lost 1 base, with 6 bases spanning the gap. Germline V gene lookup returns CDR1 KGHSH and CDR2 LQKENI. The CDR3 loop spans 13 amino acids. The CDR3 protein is CASSPSQSYEQYF. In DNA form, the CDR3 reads TGTGCCAGCTCACCATCCCAGTCCTACGAGCAGTACTTC.